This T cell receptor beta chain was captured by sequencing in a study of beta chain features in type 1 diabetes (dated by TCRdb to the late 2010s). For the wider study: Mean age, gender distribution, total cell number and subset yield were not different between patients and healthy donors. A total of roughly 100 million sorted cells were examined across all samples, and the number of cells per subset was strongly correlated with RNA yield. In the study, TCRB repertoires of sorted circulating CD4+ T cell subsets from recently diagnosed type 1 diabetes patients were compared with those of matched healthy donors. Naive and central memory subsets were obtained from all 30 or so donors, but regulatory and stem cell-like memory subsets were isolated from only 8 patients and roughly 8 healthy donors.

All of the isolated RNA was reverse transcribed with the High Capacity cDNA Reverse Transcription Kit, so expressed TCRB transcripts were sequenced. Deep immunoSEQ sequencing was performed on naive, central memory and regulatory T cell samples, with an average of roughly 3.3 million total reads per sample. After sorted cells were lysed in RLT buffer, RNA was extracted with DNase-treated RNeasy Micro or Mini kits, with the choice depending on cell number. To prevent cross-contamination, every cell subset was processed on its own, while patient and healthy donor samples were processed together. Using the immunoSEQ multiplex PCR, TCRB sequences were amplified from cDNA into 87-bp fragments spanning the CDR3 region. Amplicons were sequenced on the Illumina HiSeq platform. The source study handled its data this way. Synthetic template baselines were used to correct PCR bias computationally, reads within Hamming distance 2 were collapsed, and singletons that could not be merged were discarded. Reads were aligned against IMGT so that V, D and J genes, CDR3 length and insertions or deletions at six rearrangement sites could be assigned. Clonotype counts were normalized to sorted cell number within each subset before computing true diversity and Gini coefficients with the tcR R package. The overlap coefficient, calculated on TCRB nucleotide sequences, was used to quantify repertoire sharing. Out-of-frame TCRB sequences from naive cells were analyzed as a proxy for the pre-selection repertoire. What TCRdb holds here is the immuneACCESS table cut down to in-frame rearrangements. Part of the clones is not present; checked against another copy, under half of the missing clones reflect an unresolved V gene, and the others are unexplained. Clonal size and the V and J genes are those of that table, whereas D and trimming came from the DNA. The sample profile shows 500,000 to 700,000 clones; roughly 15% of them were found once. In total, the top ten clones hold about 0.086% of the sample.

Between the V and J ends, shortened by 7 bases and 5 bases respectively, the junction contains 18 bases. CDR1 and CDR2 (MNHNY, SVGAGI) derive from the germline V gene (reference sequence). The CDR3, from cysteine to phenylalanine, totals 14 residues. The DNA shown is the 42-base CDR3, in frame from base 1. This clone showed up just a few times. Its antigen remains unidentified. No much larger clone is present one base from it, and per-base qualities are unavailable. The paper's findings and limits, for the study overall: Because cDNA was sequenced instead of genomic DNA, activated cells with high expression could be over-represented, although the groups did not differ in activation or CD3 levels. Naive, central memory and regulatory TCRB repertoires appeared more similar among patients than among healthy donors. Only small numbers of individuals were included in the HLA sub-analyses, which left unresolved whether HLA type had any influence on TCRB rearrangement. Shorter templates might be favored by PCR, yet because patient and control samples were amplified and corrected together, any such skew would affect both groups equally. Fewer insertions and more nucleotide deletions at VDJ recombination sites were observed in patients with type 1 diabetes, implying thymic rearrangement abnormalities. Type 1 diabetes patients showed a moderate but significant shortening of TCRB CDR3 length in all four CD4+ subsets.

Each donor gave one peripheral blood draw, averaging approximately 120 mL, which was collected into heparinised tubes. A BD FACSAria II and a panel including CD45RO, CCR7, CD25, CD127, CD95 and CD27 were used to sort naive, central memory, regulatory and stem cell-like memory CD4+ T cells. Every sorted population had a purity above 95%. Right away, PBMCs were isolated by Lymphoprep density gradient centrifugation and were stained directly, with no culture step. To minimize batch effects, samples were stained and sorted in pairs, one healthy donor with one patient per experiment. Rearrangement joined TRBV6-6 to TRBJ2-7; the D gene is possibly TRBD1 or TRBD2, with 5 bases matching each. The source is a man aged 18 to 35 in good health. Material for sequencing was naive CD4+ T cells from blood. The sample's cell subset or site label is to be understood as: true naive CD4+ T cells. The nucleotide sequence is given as TGTGCCAGCACCGAACCGGGACCCACTCACGAGCAGTACTTC. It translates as CASTEPGPTHEQYF.